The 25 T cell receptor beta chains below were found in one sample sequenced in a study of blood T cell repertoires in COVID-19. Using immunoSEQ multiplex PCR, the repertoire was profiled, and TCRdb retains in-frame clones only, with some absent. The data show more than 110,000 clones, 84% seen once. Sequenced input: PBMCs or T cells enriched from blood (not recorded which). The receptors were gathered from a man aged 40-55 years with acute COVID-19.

CDR3 sequence: CASSTGIRTEAFF. Here the CDR3 DNA reads TGTGCCAGCAGCACAGGGATAAGAACTGAAGCTTTCTTT. The rearrangement joins TRBV2 to TRBJ1-1; possibly TRBD1 for D (6 bases). CDR1 and CDR2 from the germline V gene are SNHLY and FYNNEI. V was shortened by 6 bases and J by 5 bases, with 13 bases between the two germline ends. The CDR3 loop spans 13 amino acids.

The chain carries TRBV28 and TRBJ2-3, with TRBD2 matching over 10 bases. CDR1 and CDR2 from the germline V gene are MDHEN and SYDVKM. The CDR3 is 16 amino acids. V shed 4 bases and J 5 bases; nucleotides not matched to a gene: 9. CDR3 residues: CASSWEPSGGQDTQYF. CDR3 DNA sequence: TGTGCCAGCAGTTGGGAACCTAGCGGGGGACAAGATACGCAGTATTTT.

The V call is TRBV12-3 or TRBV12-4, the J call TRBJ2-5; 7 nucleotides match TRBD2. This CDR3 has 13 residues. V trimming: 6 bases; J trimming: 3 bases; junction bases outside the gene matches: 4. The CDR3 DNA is TGTGCCAGCAGCCTGGGGGGGAAAGAGACCCAGTACTTC. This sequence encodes CASSLGGKETQYF.

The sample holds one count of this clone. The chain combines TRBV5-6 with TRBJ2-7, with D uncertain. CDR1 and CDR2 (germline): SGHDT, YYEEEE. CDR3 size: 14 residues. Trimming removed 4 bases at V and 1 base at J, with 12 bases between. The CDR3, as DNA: TGTGCCAGCAGCCTCCCCGGTAGATCCTACGAGCAGTACTTC. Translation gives CASSLPGRSYEQYF.

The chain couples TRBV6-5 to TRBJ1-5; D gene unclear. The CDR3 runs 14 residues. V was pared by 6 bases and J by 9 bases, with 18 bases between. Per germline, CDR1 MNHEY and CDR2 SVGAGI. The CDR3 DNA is TGTGCCAGCAGCGCCCGGGAGGTGGAGGCGCCCCAGCATTTT. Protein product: CASSAREVEAPQHF.

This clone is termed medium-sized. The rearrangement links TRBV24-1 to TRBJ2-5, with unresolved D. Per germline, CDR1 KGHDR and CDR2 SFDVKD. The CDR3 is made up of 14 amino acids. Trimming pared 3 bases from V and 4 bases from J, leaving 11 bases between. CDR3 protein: CATSDHSNVETQYF. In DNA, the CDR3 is TGTGCCACCAGTGATCACTCCAATGTAGAGACCCAGTACTTC.

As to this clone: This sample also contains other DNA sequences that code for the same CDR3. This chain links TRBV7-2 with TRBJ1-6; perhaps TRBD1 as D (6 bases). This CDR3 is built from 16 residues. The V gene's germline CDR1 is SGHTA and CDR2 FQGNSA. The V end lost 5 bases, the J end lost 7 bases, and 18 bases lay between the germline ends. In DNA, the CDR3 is TGTGCCAGCAGCCTATACGGGGGGCAGTTCAATTCACCCCTCCACTTT. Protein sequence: CASSLYGGQFNSPLHF.

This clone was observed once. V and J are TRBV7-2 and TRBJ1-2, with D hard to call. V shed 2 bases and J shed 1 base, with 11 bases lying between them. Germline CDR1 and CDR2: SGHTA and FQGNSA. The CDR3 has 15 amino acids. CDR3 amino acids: CASSLFARNNYGYTF. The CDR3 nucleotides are TGTGCCAGCAGCTTATTTGCTAGGAATAACTATGGCTACACCTTC.

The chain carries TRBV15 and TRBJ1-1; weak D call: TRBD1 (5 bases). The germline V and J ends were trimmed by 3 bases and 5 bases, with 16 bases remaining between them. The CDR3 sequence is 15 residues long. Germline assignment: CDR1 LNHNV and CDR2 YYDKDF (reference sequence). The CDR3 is CATSRNRVPGTEAFF. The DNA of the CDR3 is TGTGCCACCAGCAGGAATAGGGTTCCAGGGACTGAAGCTTTCTTT.

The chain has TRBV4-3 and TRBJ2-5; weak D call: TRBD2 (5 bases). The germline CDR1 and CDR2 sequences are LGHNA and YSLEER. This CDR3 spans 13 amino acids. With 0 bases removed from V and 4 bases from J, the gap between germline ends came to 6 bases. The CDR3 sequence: CASSQERGETQYF. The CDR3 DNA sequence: TGCGCCAGCAGCCAAGAACGGGGAGAGACCCAGTACTTC.

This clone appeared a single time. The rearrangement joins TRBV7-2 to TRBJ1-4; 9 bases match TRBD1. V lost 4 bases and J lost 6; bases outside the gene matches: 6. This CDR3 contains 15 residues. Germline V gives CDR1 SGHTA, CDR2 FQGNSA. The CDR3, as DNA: TGTGCCAGCAGCTCCCTACGGACAGGGGATGAAAAACTGTTTTTT. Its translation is CASSSLRTGDEKLFF.

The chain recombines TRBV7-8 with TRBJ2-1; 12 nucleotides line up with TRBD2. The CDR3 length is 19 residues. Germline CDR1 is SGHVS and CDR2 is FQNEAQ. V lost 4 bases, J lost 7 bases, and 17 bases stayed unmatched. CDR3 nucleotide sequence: TGTGCCAGCAGCTCCAGGACTAGCGGGGCATTCCGAGGGAGGAATGAGCAGTTCTTC. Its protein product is CASSSRTSGAFRGRNEQFF.

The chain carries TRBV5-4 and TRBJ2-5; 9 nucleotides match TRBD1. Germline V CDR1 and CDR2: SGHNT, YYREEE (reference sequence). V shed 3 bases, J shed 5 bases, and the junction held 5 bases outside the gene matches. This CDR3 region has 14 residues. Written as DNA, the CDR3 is TGTGCCAGCAGCTCACAGGGGGCGCGGGAGACCCAGTACTTC. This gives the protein CASSSQGARETQYF. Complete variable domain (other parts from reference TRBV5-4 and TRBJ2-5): ETGVTQSPTHLIKTRGQQVTLRCSSQSGHNTVSWYQQALGQGPQFIFQYYREEENGRGNFPPRFSGLQFPNYSSELNVNALELDDSALYLCASSSQGARETQYFGPGTRLLVL.

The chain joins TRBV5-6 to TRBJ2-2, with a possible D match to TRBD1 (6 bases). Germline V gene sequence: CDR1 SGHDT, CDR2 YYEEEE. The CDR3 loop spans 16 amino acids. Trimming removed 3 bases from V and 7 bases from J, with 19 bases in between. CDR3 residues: CASSWGPGRTGGELFF. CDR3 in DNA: TGTGCCAGCAGCTGGGGGCCGGGACGCACGGGCGGGGAGCTGTTTTTT. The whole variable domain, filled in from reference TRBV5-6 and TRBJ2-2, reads DAGVTQSPTHLIKTRGQQVTLRCSPKSGHDTVSWYQQALGQGPQFIFQYYEEEERQRGNFPDRFSGHQFPNYSSELNVNALLLGDSALYLCASSWGPGRTGGELFFGEGSRLTVL.

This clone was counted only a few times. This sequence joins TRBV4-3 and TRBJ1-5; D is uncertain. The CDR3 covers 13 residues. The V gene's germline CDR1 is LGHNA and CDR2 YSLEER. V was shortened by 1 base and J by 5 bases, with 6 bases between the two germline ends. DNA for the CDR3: TGCGCCAGCAGCCAAGTTATCGATCAGCCCCAGCATTTT. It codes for CASSQVIDQPQHF.

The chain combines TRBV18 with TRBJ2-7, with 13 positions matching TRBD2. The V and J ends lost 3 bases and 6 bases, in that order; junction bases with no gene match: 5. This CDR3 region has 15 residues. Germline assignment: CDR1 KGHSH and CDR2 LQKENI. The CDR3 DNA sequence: TGTGCCAGCTCACCGCGGACTAGCGGGGGCTTCGAGCAGTACTTC. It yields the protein CASSPRTSGGFEQYF.

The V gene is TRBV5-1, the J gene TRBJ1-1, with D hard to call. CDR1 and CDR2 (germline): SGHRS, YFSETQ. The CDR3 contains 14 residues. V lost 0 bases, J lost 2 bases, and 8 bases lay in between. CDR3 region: CASSLGTENTEAFF. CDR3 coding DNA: TGCGCCAGCAGCTTGGGAACAGAAAACACTGAAGCTTTCTTT. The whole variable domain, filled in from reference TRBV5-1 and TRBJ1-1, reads KAGVTQTPRYLIKTRGQQVTLSCSPISGHRSVSWYQQTPGQGLQFLFEYFSETQRNKGNFPGRFSGRQFSNSRSEMNVSTLELGDSALYLCASSLGTENTEAFFGQGTRLTVV.

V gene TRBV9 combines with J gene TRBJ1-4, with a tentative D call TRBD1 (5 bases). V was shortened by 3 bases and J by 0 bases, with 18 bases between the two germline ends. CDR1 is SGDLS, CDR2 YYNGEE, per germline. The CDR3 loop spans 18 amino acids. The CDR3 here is CASSAHGGSSSTNEKLFF. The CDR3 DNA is TGTGCCAGCAGCGCTCACGGGGGAAGTAGCTCAACTAATGAAAAACTGTTTTTT.

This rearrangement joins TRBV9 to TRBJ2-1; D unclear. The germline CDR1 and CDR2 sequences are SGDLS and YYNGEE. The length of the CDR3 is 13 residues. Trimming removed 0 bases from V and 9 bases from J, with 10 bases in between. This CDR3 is CASSVDSSTEQFF. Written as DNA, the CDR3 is TGTGCCAGCAGCGTAGACAGCTCGACTGAGCAGTTCTTC. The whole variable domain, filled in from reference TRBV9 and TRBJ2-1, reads DSGVTQTPKHLITATGQRVTLRCSPRSGDLSVYWYQQSLDQGLQFLIQYYNGEERAKGNILERFSAQQFPDLHSELNLSSLELGDSALYFCASSVDSSTEQFFGPGTRLTVL.

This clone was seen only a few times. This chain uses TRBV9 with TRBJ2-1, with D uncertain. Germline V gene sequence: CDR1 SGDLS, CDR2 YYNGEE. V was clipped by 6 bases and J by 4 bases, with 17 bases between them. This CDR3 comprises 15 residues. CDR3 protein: CASNPGWRGYNEQFF. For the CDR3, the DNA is TGTGCCAGCAACCCCGGATGGCGCGGTTACAATGAGCAGTTCTTC.

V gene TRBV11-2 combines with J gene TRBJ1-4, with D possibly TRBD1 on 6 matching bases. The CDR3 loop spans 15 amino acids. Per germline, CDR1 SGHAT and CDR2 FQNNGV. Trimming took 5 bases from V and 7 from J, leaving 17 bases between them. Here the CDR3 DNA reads TGTGCCAGCAGCCGGAGGCGGGGGGCCGGTGAAAAACTGTTTTTT. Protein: CASSRRRGAGEKLFF.

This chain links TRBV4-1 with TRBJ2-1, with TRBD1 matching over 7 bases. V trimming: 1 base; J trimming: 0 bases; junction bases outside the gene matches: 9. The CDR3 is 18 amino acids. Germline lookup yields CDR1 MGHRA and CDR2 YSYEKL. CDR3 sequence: CASSQGQGRSGSYNEQFF. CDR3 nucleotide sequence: TGCGCCAGCAGCCAAGGACAGGGAAGGTCGGGCTCCTACAATGAGCAGTTCTTC.

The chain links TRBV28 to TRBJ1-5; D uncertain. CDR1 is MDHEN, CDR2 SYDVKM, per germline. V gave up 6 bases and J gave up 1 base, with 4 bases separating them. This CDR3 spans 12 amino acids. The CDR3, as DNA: TGTGCCAGCAGACGGAGCAATCAGCCCCAGCATTTT. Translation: CASRRSNQPQHF.

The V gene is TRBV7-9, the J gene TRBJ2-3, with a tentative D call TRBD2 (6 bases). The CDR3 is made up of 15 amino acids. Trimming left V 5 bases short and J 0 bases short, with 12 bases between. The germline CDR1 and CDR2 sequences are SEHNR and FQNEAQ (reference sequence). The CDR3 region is CASSLMGGSTDTQYF. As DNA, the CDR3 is TGTGCCAGCAGCCTGATGGGGGGTAGCACAGATACGCAGTATTTT.

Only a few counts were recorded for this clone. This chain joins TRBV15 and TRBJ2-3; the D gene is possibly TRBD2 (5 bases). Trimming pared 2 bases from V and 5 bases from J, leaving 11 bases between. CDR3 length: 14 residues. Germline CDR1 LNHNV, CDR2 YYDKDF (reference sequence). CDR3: CATSRKPRGDTQYF. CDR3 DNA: TGTGCCACCAGCAGAAAACCCCGGGGAGATACGCAGTATTTT.